A selection of T cell receptor beta chains follows, all from one sample in a study of blood T cell repertoires in COVID-19. TCRdb's table, derived via immunoSEQ multiplex PCR, lists solely in-frame clones and lacks some. This table holds about 250,000 clones, around 82% found once. Sequenced: PBMCs or T cells enriched from blood (not recorded which). The receptors come from a man between 50 and 59 years old who had recovered from COVID-19. Both conserved end residues are part of each CDR3. The D gene is left open where the match is weak. Not all rows give a size; the values are once, few, many and, for expanded clones, a class.

J: TRBJ2-5; V: TRBV18; D: TRBD2; size: .; CDR3: CASSPTSAGGRGETQYF; DNA: TGTGCCAGCTCACCAACTTCCGCGGGGGGAAGGGGAGAGACCCAGTACTTC
J: TRBJ2-5; V: TRBV9; D: .; size: .; CDR3: CASSGVQETQYF; DNA: TGTGCCAGCAGCGGAGTCCAAGAGACCCAGTACTTC
J: TRBJ1-5; V: TRBV21-1; D: .; size: few; CDR3: CASIEPTLWGGNQPQHF; DNA: TGTGCCAGCATCGAACCTACCCTTTGGGGGGGCAATCAGCCCCAGCATTTT
J: TRBJ1-1; V: TRBV10-3; D: .; size: once; CDR3: CAISKINWRGRNTEAFF; DNA: TGTGCCATCAGTAAAATAAACTGGAGGGGAAGGAACACTGAAGCTTTCTTT
J: TRBJ2-2; V: TRBV6-1; D: .; size: .; CDR3: CASSEIWPGELFF; DNA: TGTGCCAGCAGTGAAATCTGGCCCGGGGAGCTGTTTTTT
J: TRBJ2-3; V: TRBV11-3; D: .; size: .; CDR3: CASSLDLRETDTQYF; DNA: TGTGCCAGCAGCTTAGATCTACGGGAGACGGACACGCAGTATTTT
J: TRBJ1-5; V: TRBV5-1; D: .; size: .; CDR3: CASSPDGGAGGPQHF; DNA: TGCGCCAGCAGCCCTGACGGGGGTGCCGGGGGGCCCCAGCATTTT
J: TRBJ1-1; V: TRBV7-2; D: .; size: once; CDR3: CASSLAQGLNTEAFF; DNA: TGTGCCAGCAGCTTAGCTCAGGGGCTGAACACTGAAGCTTTCTTT
J: TRBJ1-5; V: TRBV5-5; D: .; size: .; CDR3: CASSLIYPQGTQPQHF; DNA: TGTGCCAGCAGCTTGATATACCCCCAGGGAACTCAGCCCCAGCATTTT
J: TRBJ1-1; V: TRBV18; D: .; size: .; CDR3: CASSPGNSRHTEAFF; DNA: TGTGCCAGCTCACCAGGTAACAGTCGGCACACTGAAGCTTTCTTT
J: TRBJ2-1; V: TRBV19; D: TRBD1; size: .; CDR3: CASRLRDRGEGEQFF; DNA: TGTGCCAGTAGATTGAGGGACAGGGGCGAAGGTGAGCAGTTCTTC
J: TRBJ2-7; V: TRBV4-3; D: TRBD2; size: once; CDR3: CASSRAGGLPGLAGVSSYEQYF; DNA: TGCGCCAGCAGCCGAGCAGGGGGCCTCCCGGGACTAGCGGGCGTCAGCTCCTACGAGCAGTACTTC
J: TRBJ2-3; V: TRBV5-1; D: .; size: .; CDR3: CASSLGSGLNTDTQYF; DNA: TGCGCCAGCAGCTTGGGGAGCGGGCTAAACACAGATACGCAGTATTTT
J: TRBJ2-5; V: TRBV29-1; D: .; size: .; CDR3: CSVGRGETQYF; DNA: TGCAGCGTCGGACGGGGGGAGACCCAGTACTTC
J: TRBJ1-1; V: TRBV7-9; D: TRBD1; size: .; CDR3: CASSLDREGAFF; DNA: TGTGCCAGCAGCCTAGACAGGGAGGGAGCTTTCTTT
J: TRBJ2-3; V: TRBV7-2; D: TRBD1; size: .; CDR3: CASSPWTGRTDTQYF; DNA: TGTGCCAGCAGCCCGTGGACAGGACGCACAGATACGCAGTATTTT
J: TRBJ2-7; V: TRBV4-3; D: .; size: .; CDR3: CASSLAGSHEQYF; DNA: TGCGCCAGCAGCCTGGCAGGGTCCCACGAGCAGTACTTC
J: TRBJ2-5; V: TRBV18; D: .; size: .; CDR3: CASSPRQQETQYF; DNA: TGTGCCAGCTCACCACGGCAACAAGAGACCCAGTACTTC
J: TRBJ2-5; V: TRBV27; D: TRBD1; size: .; CDR3: CASRSGGPETQYF; DNA: TGTGCCAGCAGATCAGGGGGTCCCGAGACCCAGTACTTC
J: TRBJ1-3; V: TRBV7-6; D: TRBD1; size: .; CDR3: CASSPGTEKSSGNTIYF; DNA: TGTGCCAGCAGCCCCGGGACAGAGAAGTCCTCTGGAAACACCATATATTTT
J: TRBJ2-1; V: TRBV19; D: .; size: .; CDR3: CASSNFGLLAQTNEQFF; DNA: TGTGCCAGTAGTAATTTTGGTCTTCTAGCCCAGACCAATGAGCAGTTCTTC
J: TRBJ2-7; V: TRBV28; D: .; size: once; CDR3: CASSPGSYEQYF; DNA: TGTGCCAGCAGTCCAGGGTCCTACGAGCAGTACTTC
J: TRBJ2-2; V: TRBV5-6; D: TRBD1; size: .; CDR3: CASSLVGRGTGELFF; DNA: TGTGCCAGCAGCTTGGTGGGCAGGGGGACCGGGGAGCTGTTTTTT
J: TRBJ2-7; V: TRBV6-5; D: TRBD1; size: .; CDR3: CASSLRDSYEQYF; DNA: TGTGCCAGCAGTCTCCGGGACAGCTACGAGCAGTACTTC
J: TRBJ2-3; V: TRBV7-9; D: TRBD2; size: once; CDR3: CASSSPPEGSGSTDTQYF; DNA: TGTGCCAGCAGCTCCCCCCCTGAGGGTAGCGGGAGCACAGATACGCAGTATTTT
J: TRBJ1-4; V: TRBV10-3; D: .; size: .; CDR3: CAISRGSGATNEKLFF; DNA: TGTGCCATCAGTAGGGGGTCAGGGGCAACTAATGAAAAACTGTTTTTT